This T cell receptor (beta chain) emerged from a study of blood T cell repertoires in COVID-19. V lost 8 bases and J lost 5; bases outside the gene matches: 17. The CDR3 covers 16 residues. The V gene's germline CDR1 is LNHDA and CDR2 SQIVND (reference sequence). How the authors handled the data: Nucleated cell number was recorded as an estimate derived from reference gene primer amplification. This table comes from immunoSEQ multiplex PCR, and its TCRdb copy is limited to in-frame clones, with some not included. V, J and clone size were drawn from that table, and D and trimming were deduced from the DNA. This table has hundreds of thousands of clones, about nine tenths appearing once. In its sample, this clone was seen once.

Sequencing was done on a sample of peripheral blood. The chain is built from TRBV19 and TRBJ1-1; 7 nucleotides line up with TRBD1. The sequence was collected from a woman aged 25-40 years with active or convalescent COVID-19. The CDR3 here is CASGDNRGLFRTEAFF. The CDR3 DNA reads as TGTGCCAGTGGTGACAACAGGGGACTCTTTCGGACTGAAGCTTTCTTT.